These 8 T cell receptor beta chains share one sample of origin, sequenced in a study of blood T cell repertoires in COVID-19 (dated by TCRdb to 2020 to 2022). The library came from the immunoSEQ multiplex PCR assay. TCRdb took this table from immuneACCESS and kept in-frame rearrangements with V and J called. Such tables lack part of the clones; where checked against another copy, unresolved V genes explain under half of the gap, and the rest is unexplained. In this sample the table shows about 260,000 clones, about 87% of which occur a single time. About 1.6% of the sample comes from the top ten. Specimen: peripheral blood. All receptors come from a middle-aged woman who had recovered from COVID-19.

Concerning this clone: The sample holds other DNA sequences that translate to the same CDR3. The chain couples TRBV19 to TRBJ1-1; D might be TRBD1 (6 bases). This CDR3 is 13 amino acids long. V was shortened by 6 bases and J by 1 base, with 9 bases between the two germline ends. Germline CDR1 and CDR2: LNHDA and SQIVND (reference sequence). The CDR3 DNA reads as TGTGCCAGTAGGGGACAAGCGAACACTGAAGCTTTCTTT. Translation gives CASRGQANTEAFF.

The V and J genes are TRBV5-4 and TRBJ1-2, with TRBD1 identical over 9 bases. Germline V CDR1 and CDR2: SGHNT, YYREEE (reference sequence). V trimming: 5 bases; J trimming: 8 bases; junction bases outside the gene matches: 10. The CDR3 loop spans 14 amino acids. CDR3 nucleotide sequence: TGTGCCAGCAGGTGGCTGGGACAGGGACGGGGCTACACCTTC. Protein: CASRWLGQGRGYTF.

Only a few counts were recorded for this clone. The rearrangement links TRBV6-2 or TRBV6-3 to TRBJ2-1, with D maybe TRBD1 (6 bases). The CDR3 has 16 residues. The V gene lost 2 bases and the J gene lost 1 base, with 12 bases spanning the gap. Germline-derived CDR1 and CDR2 are MNHEY and SVGEGT. The CDR3 DNA is TGTGCCAGCAGTTACAGAGGGGGTATATCCTACAATGAGCAGTTCTTC. Translation gives CASSYRGGISYNEQFF.

The rearrangement links TRBV3-1 (or the pseudogene TRBV3-2) to TRBJ2-7, with TRBD1 as a possible D gene (5 bases). The V gene lost 3 bases and the J gene lost 3 bases, with 9 bases spanning the gap. CDR1 is LGHDT, CDR2 YNNKEL, per germline (reference sequence). The CDR3 is made up of 13 amino acids. The CDR3 DNA reads as TGTGCCAGCAGCCATTCAGGGTACTACGAGCAGTACTTC. Translated: CASSHSGYYEQYF.

V usage is TRBV12-2 and J usage is TRBJ1-4; the table's D call TRBD1 went unverified against the DNA. TRBV12-2 is assigned pseudogene status. The CDR3 sequence is 18 residues long. CDR3 in DNA: TGTGCAAGTCGCTTAGCGGGGGACAGGGTCACCGCTAATGAAAAACTGTTTTTT. Its translation: CASRLAGDRVTANEKLFF.

V is TRBV28 and J is TRBJ2-3; D might be TRBD1 (6 bases). Germline CDR1 and CDR2: MDHEN and SYDVKM. V was clipped by 3 bases and J by 0 bases, with 13 bases between them. This CDR3 is built from 16 residues. The CDR3, as DNA: TGTGCCAGCAGTTTTTGGGACAAAGCTAGCACAGATACGCAGTATTTT. Its protein is CASSFWDKASTDTQYF.

CDR3 DNA sequence: TGCAGTGCTAGTCGCGGGCCCGGGACAGGGGTGAATCAGCCCCAGCATTTT. Translated: CSASRGPGTGVNQPQHF. This sequence joins TRBV20-1 and TRBJ1-5; 10 bases agree with TRBD1. The ends lost 3 bases at V and 4 bases at J; junction bases unmatched: 12. Germline values: CDR1 DFQATT, CDR2 SNEGSKA (reference sequence). The CDR3 is 17 amino acids.

The chain is built from TRBV6-5 and TRBJ2-3; possible D gene TRBD2, 5 bases. V lost 5 bases and J 6 bases, leaving 12 bases between the germline ends. Per the germline V gene, CDR1 is MNHEY and CDR2 is SVGAGI. There are 13 residues in the CDR3. The CDR3 reads CASSQLIADTQYF. CDR3 DNA: TGTGCCAGCAGTCAGCTAATAGCGGATACGCAGTATTTT.